At least ten counts were recorded for the clone carrying this TCR beta chain. Its antigen is as yet unknown. This sample stems from a study of T-cell memory formation after mild COVID-19. Study-level results: Whereas later expanders leaned CD4+, clones contracting day 15 to 85 showed a balanced CD4/CD8 makeup. Contracting CD4+ clones lay largely in CM and EM, with CD8+ ones residing in EMRA.

Constant-segment primers and 5'RACE yielded cDNA libraries for TCR alpha and TCR beta, each carrying sample barcodes and UMIs. TCRdb re-called the 5' RACE reads through MiXCR, storing one row per CDR3 protein. The repertoire holds a few hundred thousand distinct CDR3 sequences, with approximately 8.4% as singletons. CDR1 is DFQATT, CDR2 SNEGSKA, per germline (reference sequence). With 6 bases removed from V and 3 bases from J, the gap between germline ends came to 21 bases. The CDR3 sequence is 15 residues long. The sample comprised PBMCs or a T cell subset sorted from them (not recorded which). The chain couples TRBV20-1 to TRBJ2-7; a possible D gene is TRBD1 (5 bases). The TCR was taken from a young man who had mild COVID-19 (a few samples of this study predate the infection). Cell type and time point are not known. CDR3 DNA: TGCAGTGCCACCAGCATTAGGGGCCTTAACTACGAGCAGTACTTC. Its protein product is CSATSIRGLNYEQYF.